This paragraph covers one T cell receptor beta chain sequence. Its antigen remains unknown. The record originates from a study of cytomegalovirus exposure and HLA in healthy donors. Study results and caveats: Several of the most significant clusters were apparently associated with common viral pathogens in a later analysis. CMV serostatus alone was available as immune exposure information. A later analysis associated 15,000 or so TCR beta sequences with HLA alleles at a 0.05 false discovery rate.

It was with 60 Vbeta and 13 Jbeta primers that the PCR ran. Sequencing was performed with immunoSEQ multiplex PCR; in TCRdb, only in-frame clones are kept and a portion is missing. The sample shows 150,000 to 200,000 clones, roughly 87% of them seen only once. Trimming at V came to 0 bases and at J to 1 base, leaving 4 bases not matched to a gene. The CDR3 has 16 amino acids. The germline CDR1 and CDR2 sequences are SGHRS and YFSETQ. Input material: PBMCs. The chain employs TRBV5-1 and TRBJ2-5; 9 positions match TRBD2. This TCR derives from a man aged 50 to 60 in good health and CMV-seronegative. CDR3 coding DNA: TGCGCCAGCAGCTTGGCCGGGCGGGGGGGCCAAGAGACCCAGTACTTC. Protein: CASSLAGRGGQETQYF.